These 25 T cell receptor beta chains were sequenced from one sample in a study of cytomegalovirus exposure and HLA in healthy donors. PCR used 60 Vbeta primers and 13 Jbeta primers. The method was immunoSEQ multiplex PCR; TCRdb's version includes in-frame clones alone and lacks a portion of them. Of 100,000 to 150,000 clones listed, around 86% are singletons. The sample consisted of PBMCs. The receptor set was obtained from a man younger than 30 in good health and CMV-seronegative.

This clone was detected a few times. V and J are TRBV6-5 and TRBJ1-1; no firm D call. V was clipped by 6 bases and J by 2 bases, with 16 bases between them. This CDR3 spans 15 amino acids. Germline CDR1 is MNHEY and CDR2 is SVGAGI. The CDR3 DNA is TGTGCCAGCAGCCCAGAACCCTCGATAAACACTGAAGCTTTCTTT. Encoded protein: CASSPEPSINTEAFF.

The chain combines TRBV19 with TRBJ2-7; tentative D call: TRBD1 (6 bases). The germline V gene has CDR1 LNHDA and CDR2 SQIVND (reference sequence). Trimming took off 1 base at V and 4 bases at J, with 14 bases between the two ends. The CDR3 extends over 15 amino acids. CDR3 DNA sequence: TGTGCCAGTAGTATAGTGCCTGGGGGCCTGTACGAGCAGTACTTC. Translated: CASSIVPGGLYEQYF.

The genes are TRBV5-6 and TRBJ1-2; TRBD1 matches 10 bases. The CDR3 runs to 15 residues. CDR1 and CDR2 from the germline V gene are SGHDT and YYEEEE. V shed 2 bases and J 4 bases; nucleotides not matched to a gene: 5. CDR3 sequence reads: CASSFRTGGGYGYTF. Here the CDR3 DNA reads TGTGCCAGCAGCTTTCGGACAGGGGGAGGCTATGGCTACACCTTC.

The chain combines TRBV25-1 with TRBJ2-7, with a tentative D call TRBD2 (5 bases). The germline V gene encodes CDR1 MGHDK and CDR2 SYGVNS. The CDR3 runs to 11 residues. V was cut by 5 bases and J by 5 bases, with 7 bases left in between. In DNA, the CDR3 is TGTGCCAGCAGTCGGGGTAACGAGCAGTACTTC. It translates to CASSRGNEQYF.

This clone was found a few times. The chain combines TRBV27 with TRBJ1-2; D is unresolved. Germline CDR1 MNHEY, CDR2 SMNVEV (reference sequence). The V gene lost 2 bases and the J gene lost 2 bases, with 9 bases spanning the gap. The CDR3 has 14 residues. The CDR3 region is CASSLTGYNYGYTF. In nucleotides, the CDR3 is TGTGCCAGCAGTTTAACCGGGTACAACTATGGCTACACCTTC.

The CDR3 spells CASSQFFGRDNTEAFF. CDR3 bases: TGTGCCAGCTCACAGTTCTTTGGACGGGATAACACTGAAGCTTTCTTT. V usage is TRBV18 and J usage is TRBJ1-1; no clear D. The CDR3 is made up of 16 amino acids. The germline V and J ends were trimmed by 4 bases and 2 bases, with 17 bases remaining between them. The germline gives CDR1 KGHSH, CDR2 LQKENI.

In its sample, this clone was seen once. This sequence joins TRBV14 and TRBJ1-1; TRBD1 matches 8 bases. V was clipped by 4 bases and J by 3 bases; unmatched bases: 10. CDR1 and CDR2 (germline): SGHDN, FVKESK. CDR3 size: 16 residues. This chain's CDR3 is CASSPTGEGIDTEAFF. The DNA for the CDR3 is TGTGCCAGCAGCCCGACAGGGGAGGGGATAGACACTGAAGCTTTCTTT.

This CDR3 reads CASSQATYNQPQHF. The CDR3 DNA follows: TGCGCCAGCAGCCAAGCCACTTACAATCAGCCCCAGCATTTT. The chain has TRBV4-1 and TRBJ1-5; D is undetermined. CDR3 size: 14 residues. With 1 base removed from V and 3 bases from J, the gap between germline ends came to 7 bases. Germline V CDR1 and CDR2: MGHRA, YSYEKL.

The CDR3, as DNA: TGTGCCAGCAGCCAAGATCAGGCTACCGACGAGCAGTACTTC. Translated, it gives CASSQDQATDEQYF. The chain links TRBV4-2 to TRBJ2-7, with D unclear. Germline V gene sequence: CDR1 LGHNA, CDR2 YNFKEQ. This CDR3 comprises 14 residues. V dropped 0 bases and J dropped 5 bases, with 11 bases sitting between them.

This clone was seen once. This sequence joins TRBV5-5 and TRBJ1-2; 10 bases agree with TRBD1. CDR1 and CDR2 from the germline V gene are SGHKS and YYEKEE (reference sequence). The V gene end was trimmed by 4 bases and the J gene end by 0 bases; junction bases not matched to a gene: 6. The length of the CDR3 is 16 residues. CDR3 DNA: TGTGCCAGCAGCCGGACAGGGGGACCGTCTAACTATGGCTACACCTTC. Translated, it gives CASSRTGGPSNYGYTF. Full variable domain (outside the CDR3, taken from reference TRBV5-5 and TRBJ1-2): DAGVTQSPTHLIKTRGQQVTLRCSPISGHKSVSWYQQVLGQGPQFIFQYYEKEERGRGNFPDRFSARQFPNYSSELNVNALLLGDSALYLCASSRTGGPSNYGYTFGSGTRLTVV.

The V call is TRBV15, the J call TRBJ2-3; 11 bases match TRBD1. This CDR3 contains 15 residues. V lost 6 bases, J lost 4 bases, and 6 bases stayed unmatched. CDR1 is LNHNV and CDR2 is YYDKDF in the germline V gene (reference sequence). The CDR3 bases are TGTGCCACCAGTTCAAAGGGACAGGGGGCAGATACGCAGTATTTT. It is translated as CATSSKGQGADTQYF. Combining the CDR3 with reference TRBV15 and TRBJ2-3 gives the whole variable domain DAMVIQNPRYQVTQFGKPVTLSCSQTLNHNVMYWYQQKSSQAPKLLFHYYDKDFNNEADTPDNFQSRRPNTSFCFLDIRSPGLGDTAMYLCATSSKGQGADTQYFGPGTRLTVL.

Details on this clone: Distinct nucleotide sequences in the sample also encode this CDR3. The chain combines TRBV5-1 with TRBJ1-1; no reliable D call. The CDR3 length is 12 residues. CDR1 SGHRS and CDR2 YFSETQ come from the germline V gene. V shed 2 bases and J shed 4 bases, with 6 bases lying between them. The CDR3 here is CASSFAGTEAFF. As DNA, the CDR3 is TGCGCCAGCAGCTTCGCCGGCACTGAAGCTTTCTTT. The full variable domain, completed using reference TRBV5-1 and TRBJ1-1, is KAGVTQTPRYLIKTRGQQVTLSCSPISGHRSVSWYQQTPGQGLQFLFEYFSETQRNKGNFPGRFSGRQFSNSRSEMNVSTLELGDSALYLCASSFAGTEAFFGQGTRLTVV.

This chain links TRBV4-2 with TRBJ1-3, with TRBD1 matching 8 bases. The CDR3 totals 15 residues. V shed 6 bases, J shed 4 bases, and the junction held 8 bases outside the gene matches. CDR1 LGHNA and CDR2 YNFKEQ come from the germline V gene. The CDR3 nucleotides are TGTGCCAGCAGGATTAACGCAGGGGGCGGAAACACCATATATTTT. This sequence encodes CASRINAGGGNTIYF.

V gene TRBV19 combines with J gene TRBJ1-4; the D gene is possibly TRBD1 (6 bases). The CDR3 runs 15 residues. V was trimmed by 5 bases and J by 5 bases, leaving 15 bases between them. CDR1 and CDR2 from the germline V gene are LNHDA and SQIVND (reference sequence). The CDR3 DNA is TGTGCCAGTAGTTTGGTACACAGGGAGAATGAAAAACTGTTTTTT. Amino acids: CASSLVHRENEKLFF.

The rearrangement uses TRBV4-1 and TRBJ1-5; 7 bases line up with TRBD1. Trimming took 4 bases from V and 4 from J; bases not matched to a gene: 7. The germline CDR1 and CDR2 sequences are MGHRA and YSYEKL. The CDR3 covers 15 residues. CDR3: CASSLTGTDNQPQHF. The CDR3 nucleotides read TGCGCCAGCAGCCTGACCGGGACAGATAATCAGCCCCAGCATTTT.

The chain links TRBV9 to TRBJ2-4; D is uncertain. The V and J ends lost 0 bases and 5 bases respectively, with 12 bases between them. The germline gives CDR1 SGDLS, CDR2 YYNGEE. The CDR3 covers 15 residues. This CDR3 reads CASSVAPGSENIQYF. CDR3 bases: TGTGCCAGCAGCGTAGCTCCAGGTTCGGAAAACATTCAGTACTTC. Variable domain in full (rest from reference TRBV9 and TRBJ2-4): DSGVTQTPKHLITATGQRVTLRCSPRSGDLSVYWYQQSLDQGLQFLIQYYNGEERAKGNILERFSAQQFPDLHSELNLSSLELGDSALYFCASSVAPGSENIQYFGAGTRLSVL.

J is TRBJ2-7 and V is TRBV9; no clear D. This CDR3 spans 15 amino acids. Trimming stripped 0 bases from V and 2 bases from J, with 12 bases between. Germline CDR1 reads SGDLS; CDR2 reads YYNGEE. The CDR3 reads CASSVGGAATYEQYF. The CDR3 DNA follows: TGTGCCAGCAGCGTAGGCGGTGCAGCAACCTACGAGCAGTACTTC.

The rearrangement joins TRBV6-5 to TRBJ2-7, with 7 nucleotides matching TRBD1. Trimming at V came to 7 bases and at J to 2 bases, leaving 8 bases not matched to a gene. The CDR3 sequence is 14 residues long. Germline V gives CDR1 MNHEY, CDR2 SVGAGI. CDR3 sequence (DNA): TGTGCCAGCACCCAAGACAGGGAACCCTACGAGCAGTACTTC. Its protein product is CASTQDREPYEQYF.

The CDR3 loop is CASSRGLGGNSPLHF. The CDR3 bases are TGTGCCAGCAGCAGAGGCCTCGGGGGGAACTCACCCCTCCACTTT. The chain has TRBV7-8 and TRBJ1-6; D possibly corresponds to TRBD1 (5 bases). Germline lookup yields CDR1 SGHVS and CDR2 FQNEAQ. V lost 5 bases and J lost 10, with 18 bases in between. This CDR3 has 15 amino acids.

This chain joins TRBV29-1 and TRBJ1-2; 8 bases align to TRBD1. CDR3 size: 13 residues. Per germline, CDR1 SQVTM and CDR2 ANQGSEA. Losses at the gene ends were 6 bases for V and 4 bases for J; bases not matched to a gene: 7. CDR3 sequence (DNA): TGCAGCGTAGGGACAGGTGGGGGCTATGGCTACACCTTC. Translation gives CSVGTGGGYGYTF.

The chain links TRBV5-1 to TRBJ2-7; D is unclear. The CDR3 consists of 14 residues. V shed 0 bases and J shed 1 base, with 8 bases lying between them. The germline gives CDR1 SGHRS, CDR2 YFSETQ. The CDR3, as DNA: TGCGCCAGCAGCTTGGCCGTCAGGTCCTACGAGCAGTACTTC. Translating it yields CASSLAVRSYEQYF.

This clone was seen more than once but under ten times. This chain links TRBV6-5 with TRBJ2-5; 8 bases align to TRBD2. V shed 2 bases and J 0 bases; nucleotides not matched to a gene: 2. Germline loops: CDR1 MNHEY, CDR2 SVGAGI. CDR3 length equals 15 residues. The CDR3 DNA reads as TGTGCCAGCAGTTACCGGGGGGGGAACCAAGAGACCCAGTACTTC. Translating gives CASSYRGGNQETQYF.

The chain joins TRBV7-2 to TRBJ2-2; D remains unclear. V was pared by 1 base and J by 0 bases, with 6 bases between. Germline lookup yields CDR1 SGHTA and CDR2 FQGNSA. This CDR3 is built from 15 residues. CDR3: CASSLGLPNTGELFF. CDR3 DNA: TGTGCCAGCAGCTTAGGACTCCCGAACACCGGGGAGCTGTTTTTT.

As DNA, the CDR3 is TGCGCCAGCAGCCCCGTAGCGGGGGAGGACGGGGAGCTGTTTTTT. Translating gives CASSPVAGEDGELFF. V is TRBV4-3 and J is TRBJ2-2; 9 positions match TRBD2. Germline CDR1 and CDR2: LGHNA and YSLEER. The CDR3 runs 15 residues. Germline trimming cut 4 bases from V and 7 bases from J; bases unmatched to any gene: 7.

This rearrangement joins TRBV2 to TRBJ2-7; TRBD1 matches at 9 bases. V shed 5 bases and J 5 bases; nucleotides not matched to a gene: 7. The length of the CDR3 is 14 residues. The germline gives CDR1 SNHLY, CDR2 FYNNEI. CDR3 residues: CASSSWTGVNEQYF. As DNA, the CDR3 is TGTGCCAGCAGTAGTTGGACAGGGGTCAACGAGCAGTACTTC.